This TCR beta chain appears in the sequencing data of a study of blood T cell repertoires in COVID-19. Sequencing used immunoSEQ multiplex PCR; TCRdb keeps in-frame clones, though not all of them. The data hold 200,000 to 250,000 clones, with about 83% observed a single time. Per germline, CDR1 KGHSH and CDR2 LQKENI. This CDR3 has 16 amino acids. Trimming removed 4 bases from V and 3 bases from J; junction bases left unmatched: 8. Sequencing used PBMCs or T cells enriched from blood (not recorded which). The chain uses TRBV18 and TRBJ1-4, with 7 bases lining up with TRBD1. This clonotype originated in a middle-aged woman who had recovered from COVID-19. Written as DNA, the CDR3 is TGTGCCAGCTCACTCGGGACAGCGACAGCTAATGAAAAACTGTTTTTT. It encodes CASSLGTATANEKLFF.